Each of the 18 T cell receptor beta chains below was sequenced from the same sample in a study of blood T cell repertoires in COVID-19. Repertoires were generated with immunoSEQ multiplex PCR, while TCRdb's copy carries only in-frame clones and drops some. Of over 200,000 clones in the sample, approximately 87% are singletons; the top ten hold roughly 6.2%. The sequenced sample consisted of peripheral blood. These receptors were collected from a man between 60 and 75 years old who had recovered from COVID-19.

The chain has TRBV2 and TRBJ1-6, with D tentatively TRBD1 (5 bases). There are 17 residues in the CDR3. Germline assignment: CDR1 SNHLY and CDR2 FYNNEI. V lost 6 bases to trimming and J lost 3 bases, with 18 bases between them. The chain's CDR3 is CASRGGLAGYYNSPLHF. The DNA of the CDR3 is TGTGCCAGCAGGGGGGGGTTAGCTGGGTACTATAATTCACCCCTCCACTTT.

The chain uses TRBV7-2 and TRBJ1-6; D is unclear. Germline V gene sequence: CDR1 SGHTA, CDR2 FQGNSA. The CDR3 is 15 residues long. Between the trimmed V and J ends, which lost 5 bases and 6 bases, there was a span of 14 bases. CDR3 amino acids: CASSPHSGTNSPLHF. CDR3 sequence (DNA): TGTGCCAGCAGCCCTCATAGCGGCACTAATTCACCCCTCCACTTT.

The V and J genes are TRBV30 and TRBJ2-7; no reliable D call. The CDR3 is 12 amino acids. V shed 3 bases and J shed 3 bases, with 9 bases lying between them. The germline gives CDR1 GTSNPN, CDR2 SVGIG (reference sequence). CDR3 region: CAWRSVFYEQYF. The CDR3 DNA sequence: TGTGCCTGGAGGTCGGTCTTCTACGAGCAGTACTTC.

The chain employs TRBV19 and TRBJ2-7, with 8 bases lining up with TRBD1. CDR1 is LNHDA, CDR2 SQIVND, per germline (reference sequence). This CDR3 is 15 amino acids long. V shed 4 bases and J 3 bases; nucleotides not matched to a gene: 8. The CDR3 bases are TGTGCCAGTAGTACTAGGACAGGGAGAGGCTACGAGCAGTACTTC. This encodes CASSTRTGRGYEQYF.

The gene calls are TRBV18 and TRBJ2-5; the match to TRBD1 covers 7 bases. The junction had 4 bases not matched to a gene; V was cut back by 3 bases and J by 3 bases. CDR1 KGHSH and CDR2 LQKENI come from the germline V gene. The CDR3 sequence is 14 residues long. The CDR3 coding sequence is TGTGCCAGCTCACCGCGGCAGGGGGAAGAGACCCAGTACTTC. The encoded protein is CASSPRQGEETQYF.

The chain uses TRBV7-9 and TRBJ2-3, with TRBD1 matching over 8 bases. V trimming: 5 bases; J trimming: 7 bases; junction bases outside the gene matches: 5. CDR3 length: 13 amino acids. The germline V gene has CDR1 SEHNR and CDR2 FQNEAQ (reference sequence). The chain's CDR3 is CASSGTGGNTQYF. Here the CDR3 DNA reads TGTGCCAGCAGCGGGACAGGAGGGAATACGCAGTATTTT.

The chain has TRBV5-6 and TRBJ1-2; D uncertain. CDR1 SGHDT and CDR2 YYEEEE come from the germline V gene. CDR3 length: 15 amino acids. Trimming cost V 4 bases and J 8 bases, with 21 bases left between them. CDR3 protein: CASSTLPGPKKGYTF. In nucleotides, the CDR3 is TGTGCCAGCAGCACTCTCCCGGGTCCCAAAAAAGGCTACACCTTC.

The rearrangement links TRBV11-2 to TRBJ2-4, with 8 bases matching TRBD1. The germline CDR1 and CDR2 sequences are SGHAT and FQNNGV. The CDR3 loop spans 13 amino acids. J was trimmed by 1 base and V by 11 bases; bases with no gene match: 4. The CDR3 here is CAEGDRAKNIQYF. CDR3 DNA sequence: TGTGCCGAGGGGGACAGGGCCAAAAACATTCAGTACTTC. Complete variable domain (other parts from reference TRBV11-2 and TRBJ2-4): EAGVAQSPRYKIIEKRQSVAFWCNPISGHATLYWYQQILGQGPKLLIQFQNNGVVDDSQLPKDRFSAERLKGVDSTLKIQPAKLEDSAVYLCAEGDRAKNIQYFGAGTRLSVL.

This clone occurred a few times. Here the CDR3 reads CASSPGQFTDTQYF. For the CDR3, the DNA is TGCGCCAGCAGCCCGGGACAGTTCACAGATACGCAGTATTTT. The chain uses TRBV5-1 and TRBJ2-3; 7 nucleotides agree with TRBD1. CDR3 length: 14 amino acids. V was pared by 4 bases and J by 2 bases, with 4 bases of the junction left unmatched. CDR1 is SGHRS, CDR2 YFSETQ, per germline.

This chain uses TRBV6-5 with TRBJ1-5; D unresolved. Germline loops: CDR1 MNHEY, CDR2 SVGAGI. With 6 bases removed from V and 3 bases from J, the gap between germline ends came to 6 bases. The CDR3 loop spans 12 amino acids. The CDR3 DNA reads as TGTGCCAGCAGCAGCGTCAATCAGCCCCAGCATTTT. Its protein is CASSSVNQPQHF.

This CDR3 is CASSEPGQGYGYTF. The CDR3 DNA sequence: TGTGCCAGCAGTGAACCGGGACAGGGCTATGGCTACACCTTC. This chain links TRBV25-1 with TRBJ1-2, with TRBD1 identical over 9 bases. The CDR3 runs to 14 residues. Per the germline V gene, CDR1 is MGHDK and CDR2 is SYGVNS. V was pared by 2 bases and J by 4 bases, with 2 bases of the junction left unmatched.

This clone was found a few times. J is TRBJ2-7 and V is TRBV6-1; D might be TRBD1 (5 bases). Germline lookup yields CDR1 MNHNS and CDR2 SASEGT. The V gene lost 2 bases and the J gene lost 7 bases, with 12 bases spanning the gap. The length of the CDR3 is 13 residues. The CDR3 DNA follows: TGTGCCAGCAGTGAATATAAGGGGTGGGAGCAGTACTTC. This codes for CASSEYKGWEQYF.

The J gene is TRBJ1-4, the V gene TRBV5-6; possibly TRBD1 for D (6 bases). The V gene lost 4 bases and the J gene lost 1 base, with 11 bases spanning the gap. Germline-derived CDR1 and CDR2 are SGHDT and YYEEEE. The CDR3 consists of 15 residues. CDR3: CASSSIQGTNEKLFF. CDR3 nucleotide sequence: TGTGCCAGCAGCAGCATACAGGGAACTAATGAAAAACTGTTTTTT.

This chain joins TRBV14 and TRBJ1-4; no firm D call. CDR1 and CDR2 from the germline V gene are SGHDN and FVKESK. The germline V and J ends were trimmed by 0 bases and 8 bases, with 22 bases remaining between them. The CDR3 sequence is 18 residues long. CDR3 region: CASSQDFGPVFSGEKLFF. Written as DNA, the CDR3 is TGTGCCAGCAGCCAAGACTTCGGTCCCGTGTTCTCGGGGGAAAAACTGTTTTTT.

This chain connects TRBV7-9 to TRBJ1-1, with D uncertain. Per the germline V gene, CDR1 is SEHNR and CDR2 is FQNEAQ (reference sequence). The CDR3 runs 13 residues. Trimming cost V 9 bases and J 1 base, with 12 bases left between them. The CDR3 protein is CASGRETNTEAFF. The DNA for the CDR3 is TGTGCCAGTGGGCGAGAAACGAACACTGAAGCTTTCTTT.

In this sample, this clone turned up a few times. This chain joins TRBV29-1 and TRBJ1-2, with TRBD1 matching over 7 bases. CDR3 length: 13 residues. Losses at the gene ends were 7 bases for V and 4 bases for J; bases not matched to a gene: 9. The germline V gene encodes CDR1 SQVTM and CDR2 ANQGSEA. The CDR3 is CSAEQGIGYGYTF. The CDR3 coding sequence is TGCAGCGCCGAACAGGGGATTGGCTATGGCTACACCTTC.

The chain links TRBV6-5 to TRBJ2-1; 7 nucleotides line up with TRBD1. The V gene end was trimmed by 4 bases and the J gene end by 2 bases; junction bases not matched to a gene: 5. The CDR3 is made up of 15 amino acids. In germline, CDR1 is MNHEY, CDR2 SVGAGI. The CDR3 DNA reads as TGTGCCAGCAGTTCCGACAGGGCGGCCTACAATGAGCAGTTCTTC. Its translation: CASSSDRAAYNEQFF.

The chain employs TRBV7-2 and TRBJ1-2; possibly TRBD1 for D (5 bases). The CDR3 has 15 amino acids. Germline lookup yields CDR1 SGHTA and CDR2 FQGNSA. V lost 1 base and J lost 4, with 13 bases in between. Here the CDR3 DNA reads TGTGCCAGCAGCTTAGTTCAGGGCGGGGGCTATGGCTACACCTTC. Translation gives CASSLVQGGGYGYTF.